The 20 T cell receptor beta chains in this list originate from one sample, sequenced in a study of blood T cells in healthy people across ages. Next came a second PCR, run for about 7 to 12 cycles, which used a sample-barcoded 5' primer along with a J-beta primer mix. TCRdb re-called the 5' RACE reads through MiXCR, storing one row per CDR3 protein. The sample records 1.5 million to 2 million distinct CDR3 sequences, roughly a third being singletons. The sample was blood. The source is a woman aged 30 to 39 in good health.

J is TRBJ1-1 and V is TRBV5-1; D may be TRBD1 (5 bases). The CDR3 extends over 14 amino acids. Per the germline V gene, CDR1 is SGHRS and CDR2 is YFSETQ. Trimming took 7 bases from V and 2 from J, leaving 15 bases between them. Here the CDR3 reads CASALGHDNTEAFF. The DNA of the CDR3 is TGCGCCAGCGCCCTGGGGCACGACAACACTGAAGCTTTCTTT.

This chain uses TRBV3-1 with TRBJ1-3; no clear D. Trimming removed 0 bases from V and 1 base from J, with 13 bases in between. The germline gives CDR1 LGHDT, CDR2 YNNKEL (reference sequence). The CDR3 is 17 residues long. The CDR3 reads CASSQEAQIISGNTIYF. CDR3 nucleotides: TGTGCCAGCAGCCAAGAGGCGCAGATCATATCTGGAAACACCATATATTTT.

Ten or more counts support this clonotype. The CDR3 DNA reads TGCGCCAGCAGCCAAGATGGCCCAGGACCCTACGAGCAGTACTTC. Its translation: CASSQDGPGPYEQYF. The chain employs TRBV4-1 and TRBJ2-7; D gene ambiguous. CDR3 length equals 15 residues. Germline lookup yields CDR1 MGHRA and CDR2 YSYEKL. Trimming took off 0 bases at V and 2 bases at J, with 11 bases between the two ends.

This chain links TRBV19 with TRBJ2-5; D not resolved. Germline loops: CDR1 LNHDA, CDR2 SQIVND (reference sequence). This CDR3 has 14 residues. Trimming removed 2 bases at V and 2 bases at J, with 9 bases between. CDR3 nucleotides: TGTGCCAGTAGTATAAGCCCGACACAAGAGACCCAGTACTTC. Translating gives CASSISPTQETQYF.

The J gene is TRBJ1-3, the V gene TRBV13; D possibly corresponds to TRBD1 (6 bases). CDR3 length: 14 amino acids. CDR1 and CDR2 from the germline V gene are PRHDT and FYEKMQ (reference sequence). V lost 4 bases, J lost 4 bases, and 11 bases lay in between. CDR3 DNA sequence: TGTGCCAGCAGCTCGTCGGACAGAGGAAACACCATATATTTT. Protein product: CASSSSDRGNTIYF.

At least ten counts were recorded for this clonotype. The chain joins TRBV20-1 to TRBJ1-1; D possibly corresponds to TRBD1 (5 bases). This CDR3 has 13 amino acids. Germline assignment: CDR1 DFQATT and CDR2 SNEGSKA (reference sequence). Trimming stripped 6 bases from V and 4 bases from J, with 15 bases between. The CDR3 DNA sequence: TGCAGTGCCGAGGGGCCGTGGGGCACTGAAGCTTTCTTT. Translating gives CSAEGPWGTEAFF.

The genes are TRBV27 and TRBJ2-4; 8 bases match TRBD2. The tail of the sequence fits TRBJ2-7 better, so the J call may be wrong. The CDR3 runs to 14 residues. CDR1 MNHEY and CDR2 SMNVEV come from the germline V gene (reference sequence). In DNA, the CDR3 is TGTGCCAGCAGTTTAGCGGGAGGTGCAGACGAGCAGTACTTC. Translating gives CASSLAGGADEQYF.

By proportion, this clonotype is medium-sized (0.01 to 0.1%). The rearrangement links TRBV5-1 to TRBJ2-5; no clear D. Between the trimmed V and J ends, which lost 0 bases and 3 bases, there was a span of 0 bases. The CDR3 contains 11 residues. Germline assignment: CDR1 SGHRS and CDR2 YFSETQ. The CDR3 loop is CASSLEETQYF. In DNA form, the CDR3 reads TGCGCCAGCAGCTTGGAAGAGACCCAGTACTTC.

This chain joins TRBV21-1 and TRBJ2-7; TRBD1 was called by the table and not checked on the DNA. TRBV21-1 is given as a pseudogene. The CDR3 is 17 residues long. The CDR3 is CASSNVGQGGLSYGQYF. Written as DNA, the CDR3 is TGTGCCAGCAGCAATGTGGGACAGGGTGGGTTGTCCTACGGGCAGTACTTC.

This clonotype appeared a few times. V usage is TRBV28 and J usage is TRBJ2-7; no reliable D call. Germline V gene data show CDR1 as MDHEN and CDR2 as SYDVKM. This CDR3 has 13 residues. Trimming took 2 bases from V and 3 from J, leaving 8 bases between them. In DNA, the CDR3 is TGTGCCAGCAGTTTAACCACTCTCTACGAGCAGTACTTC. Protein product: CASSLTTLYEQYF. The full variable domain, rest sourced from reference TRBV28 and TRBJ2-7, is DVKVTQSSRYLVKRTGEKVFLECVQDMDHENMFWYRQDPGLGLRLIYFSYDVKMKEKGDIPEGYSVSREKKERFSLILESASTNQTSMYLCASSLTTLYEQYFGPGTRLTVT.

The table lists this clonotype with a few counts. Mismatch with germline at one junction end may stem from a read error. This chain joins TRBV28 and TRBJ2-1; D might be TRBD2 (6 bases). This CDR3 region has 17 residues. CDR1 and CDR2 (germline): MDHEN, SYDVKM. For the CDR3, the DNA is TGTGCCAACAGTACCCACCGGGGGATTAAGGCGGTCAATGAGCAGTTCTTC. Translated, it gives CANSTHRGIKAVNEQFF.

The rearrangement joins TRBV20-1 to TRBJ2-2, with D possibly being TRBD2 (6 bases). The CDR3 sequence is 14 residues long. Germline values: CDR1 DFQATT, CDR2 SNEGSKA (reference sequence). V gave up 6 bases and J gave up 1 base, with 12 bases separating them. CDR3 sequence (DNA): TGCAGTGCGCCGGGACTTAGGAACACCGGGGAGCTGTTTTTT. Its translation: CSAPGLRNTGELFF.

CDR3 loop: CASSPGFSEQFF. Written as DNA, the CDR3 is TGTGCCAGCAGCCCCGGGTTTTCTGAGCAGTTCTTC. This chain joins TRBV7-9 and TRBJ2-1; the D is unclear. V lost 5 bases, J lost 9 bases, and 11 bases lay in between. This CDR3 comprises 12 residues. Germline loops: CDR1 SEHNR, CDR2 FQNEAQ (reference sequence).

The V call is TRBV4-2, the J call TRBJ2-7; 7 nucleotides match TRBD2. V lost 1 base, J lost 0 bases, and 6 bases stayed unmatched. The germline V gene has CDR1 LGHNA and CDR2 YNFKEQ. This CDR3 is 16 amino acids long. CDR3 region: CASSQGRGDPSYEQYF. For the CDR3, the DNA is TGTGCCAGCAGCCAAGGTCGGGGGGACCCCTCCTACGAGCAGTACTTC.

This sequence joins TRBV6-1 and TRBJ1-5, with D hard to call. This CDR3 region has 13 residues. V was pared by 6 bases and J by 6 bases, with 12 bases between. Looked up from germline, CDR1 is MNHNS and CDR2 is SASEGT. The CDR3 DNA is TGTGCCAGCAGGGAAATGGGCCTTCAGCCCCAGCATTTT. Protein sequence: CASREMGLQPQHF.

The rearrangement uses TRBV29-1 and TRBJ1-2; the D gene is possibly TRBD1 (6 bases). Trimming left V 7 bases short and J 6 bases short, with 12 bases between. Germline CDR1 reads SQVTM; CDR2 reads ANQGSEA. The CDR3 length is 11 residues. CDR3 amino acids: CSAPNRDGYTF. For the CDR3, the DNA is TGCAGCGCCCCGAACAGGGATGGCTACACCTTC.

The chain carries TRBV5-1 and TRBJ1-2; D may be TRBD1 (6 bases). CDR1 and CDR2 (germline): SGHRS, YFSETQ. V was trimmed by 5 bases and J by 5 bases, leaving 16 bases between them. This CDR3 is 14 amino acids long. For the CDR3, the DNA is TGCGCCAGCAGGTCAGGCAGGGGATTATATGGCTACACCTTC. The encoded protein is CASRSGRGLYGYTF.

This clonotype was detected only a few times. The chain's CDR3 is CATYTPFTGTLNQPQHF. CDR3 nucleotide sequence: TGTGCCACCTATACCCCCTTTACAGGGACTCTCAATCAGCCCCAGCATTTT. The chain is built from TRBV6-2 or TRBV6-3 and TRBJ1-5; D perhaps matches TRBD1 (6 bases). This CDR3 is 17 amino acids long. Trimming removed 10 bases from V and 3 bases from J, with 25 bases in between. From germline, CDR1 is MNHEY and CDR2 SVGEGT.

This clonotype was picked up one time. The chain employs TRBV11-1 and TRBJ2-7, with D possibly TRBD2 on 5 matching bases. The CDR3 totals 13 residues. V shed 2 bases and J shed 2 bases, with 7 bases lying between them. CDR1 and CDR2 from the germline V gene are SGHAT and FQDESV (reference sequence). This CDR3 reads CASSLKEAYEQYF. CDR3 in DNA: TGTGCCAGCAGCTTAAAGGAGGCCTACGAGCAGTACTTC.

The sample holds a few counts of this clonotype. The CDR3 loop is CSARDSRVPNQPQHF. DNA for the CDR3: TGCAGTGCTAGAGATTCGAGGGTACCCAATCAGCCCCAGCATTTT. This chain connects TRBV20-1 to TRBJ1-5; D is uncertain. This CDR3 spans 15 amino acids. Germline CDR1 DFQATT, CDR2 SNEGSKA (reference sequence). The V gene lost 0 bases and the J gene lost 3 bases, with 12 bases spanning the gap.